The 28 T cell receptor beta chains listed next were all sequenced from one sample in a study of blood T cells in healthy people across ages. Using a J-beta primer mix together with a sample-barcoded 5' primer, a second PCR was run for about 6 to 12 cycles. TCRdb called the 5' RACE reads again in MiXCR, with one record for every CDR3 protein. In the table there are around 870,000 distinct CDR3 sequences, roughly 26% of which are singletons. The specimen sequenced was blood. These TCRs come from a woman older than 75 in good health.

This clonotype was recorded a few times. A much more abundant neighbour one base away suggests this may be a read error. V and J are TRBV5-1 and TRBJ2-1, with D maybe TRBD2 (6 bases). The J call may be mistaken, given a closer DNA end match to TRBJ2-7. The germline V gene has CDR1 SGHRS and CDR2 YFSETQ. This CDR3 contains 15 residues. This CDR3 reads CASSGGRTSYNEQYF. CDR3 DNA sequence: TGCGCCAGCAGCGGAGGGCGGACCTCCTACAATGAGCAGTACTTC.

This clonotype was detected only a few times. This chain links TRBV7-2 with TRBJ1-1, with D possibly matching TRBD1 (5 bases). Trimming cost V 5 bases and J 1 base, with 11 bases left between them. The CDR3 consists of 14 residues. Germline lookup yields CDR1 SGHTA and CDR2 FQGNSA. CDR3 region: CASSAQVGNTEAFF. CDR3 bases: TGTGCCAGCAGCGCACAGGTGGGGAACACTGAAGCTTTCTTT.

There are a few counts of this clonotype. The CDR3: CASSSKLKGTDTQYF. DNA of the CDR3: TGTGCCAGCAGTTCCAAGCTAAAGGGCACAGATACGCAGTATTTT. This chain joins TRBV28 and TRBJ2-3; D gene uncertain. The CDR3 contains 15 residues. Germline assignment: CDR1 MDHEN and CDR2 SYDVKM. The V end lost 4 bases, the J end lost 1 base, and 12 bases lay between the germline ends.

This clonotype has ten or more counts. A junction boundary mismatches the germline segment, possibly from a read error. The J gene is TRBJ1-2, the V gene TRBV7-2; D not certain. CDR3 length: 12 amino acids. Germline assignment: CDR1 SGHTA and CDR2 FQGNSA. The CDR3 nucleotides are TGTGCCAGCAGCTTAGGCAACTGTGGCTACACCTTC. As protein: CASSLGNCGYTF.

This rearrangement joins TRBV4-3 to TRBJ2-1, with D perhaps matching TRBD1 or TRBD2 (6 bases each). Looked up from germline, CDR1 is LGHNA and CDR2 is YSLEER. With 0 bases removed from V and 5 bases from J, the gap between germline ends came to 17 bases. This CDR3 has 17 residues. The CDR3 region is CASSQDLWGALHNEQFF. In DNA, the CDR3 is TGCGCCAGCAGCCAAGATCTATGGGGGGCTCTGCACAATGAGCAGTTCTTC.

This clonotype was seen only a few times. A read error is possible here, since a much larger clone lies one base away. The V call is TRBV3-1, the J call TRBJ2-7; D is unresolved. This CDR3 has 12 residues. V shed 1 base and J shed 6 bases, with 7 bases lying between them. The germline CDR1 and CDR2 sequences are LGHDT and YNNKEL (reference sequence). CDR3: CASSQVRSEQYF. In DNA form, the CDR3 reads TGTGCCAGCAGCCAAGTTCGGAGCGAGCAGTACTTC.

The V call is TRBV7-2, the J call TRBJ1-1, with D maybe TRBD1 (5 bases). The CDR3 is 14 amino acids. Trimming removed 5 bases at V and 4 bases at J, with 14 bases between. CDR1 SGHTA and CDR2 FQGNSA come from the germline V gene. CDR3 residues: CASSVTQGSTEAFF. The CDR3 DNA is TGTGCCAGCAGCGTGACTCAGGGTAGCACTGAAGCTTTCTTT.

This clonotype was picked up many times. This chain joins TRBV10-3 and TRBJ1-2; 10 nucleotides align to TRBD1. The germline V gene encodes CDR1 ENHRY and CDR2 SYGVKD. The CDR3 is 14 residues long. Unmatched junction bases numbered 2, after V lost 5 bases and J lost 2 bases. In DNA, the CDR3 is TGTGCCATCAGTCCGGGACAGGGGAACTATGGCTACACCTTC. As protein: CAISPGQGNYGYTF.

Many counts were recorded for this clonotype. The chain links TRBV6-5 to TRBJ2-1, with 7 bases aligning to TRBD1. The J segment lost 7 bases and the V segment lost 5 bases, leaving 8 bases of the junction unmatched. Germline CDR1 reads MNHEY; CDR2 reads SVGAGI. The CDR3 runs 14 residues. CDR3 sequence reads: CASSSLPTGNEQFF. The CDR3 nucleotides are TGTGCCAGCAGTAGTTTACCGACAGGGAATGAGCAGTTCTTC.

This clonotype was observed a few times. The rearrangement uses TRBV7-2 and TRBJ1-1; D gene ambiguous. Germline V gene data show CDR1 as SGHTA and CDR2 as FQGNSA. This CDR3 contains 15 residues. With 2 bases removed from V and 7 bases from J, the gap between germline ends came to 17 bases. As DNA, the CDR3 is TGTGCCAGCAGCTTACTTGCAGGAGGGCGAGGTGAAGCTTTCTTT. This codes for CASSLLAGGRGEAFF.

A remark on this clonotype: A read error may produce the germline difference seen at one junction end. The chain carries TRBV3-1 and TRBJ2-5, with 7 bases fitting TRBD2. This CDR3 comprises 14 residues. Per germline, CDR1 LGHDT and CDR2 YNNKEL (reference sequence). The CDR3 DNA is TGTGCCAGCAGCCCCTTCGCGGGGGAAGAGGCCCAGTACTTC. As protein: CASSPFAGEEAQYF.

This clonotype has a handful of counts. This chain uses TRBV5-8 with TRBJ2-5; no firm D call. Trimming stripped 2 bases from V and 2 bases from J, with 10 bases between. The length of the CDR3 is 14 residues. Germline V gene lookup returns CDR1 SGHTS and CDR2 YDEGEE. The CDR3 spells CASSLYAKQETQYF. In DNA form, the CDR3 reads TGTGCCAGCAGCTTATACGCGAAACAAGAGACCCAGTACTTC.

With respect to this clonotype: A much larger clone lies one base from this, so it may be a read error. This sequence joins TRBV4-3 and TRBJ2-1; D remains unclear. Germline V gives CDR1 LGHNA, CDR2 YSLEER. The CDR3 is 16 residues long. The CDR3 is CASSQDSFRSSNEQFF. The CDR3 DNA reads as TGCGCCAGCAGCCAAGATTCCTTCCGCTCCTCCAATGAGCAGTTCTTC.

This clonotype was counted a few times. The rearrangement uses TRBV10-3 and TRBJ1-3; D is perhaps TRBD1 (5 bases). V lost 10 bases and J 0 bases, leaving 16 bases between the germline ends. The CDR3 is made up of 15 amino acids. Germline V gene sequence: CDR1 ENHRY, CDR2 SYGVKD. The DNA of the CDR3 is TGTGCCACCCGCGGGACTCAGGACTCTGGAAACACCATATATTTT. It yields the protein CATRGTQDSGNTIYF.

V is TRBV5-1 and J is TRBJ1-2; D is perhaps TRBD1 (6 bases). Trimming took 4 bases from V and 6 from J, leaving 16 bases between them. Germline V gene data show CDR1 as SGHRS and CDR2 as YFSETQ. This CDR3 comprises 14 residues. The CDR3 DNA is TGCGCCAGCAGCCCGGGGAACACAGGGAATGGCTACACCTTC. It encodes CASSPGNTGNGYTF.

This clonotype occurred many times. The chain employs TRBV7-9 and TRBJ1-2; D call uncertain. CDR1 SEHNR and CDR2 FQNEAQ come from the germline V gene (reference sequence). The germline V and J ends were trimmed by 3 bases and 3 bases, with 5 bases remaining between them. The length of the CDR3 is 12 residues. The CDR3 sequence is CASSFRDYGYTF. DNA of the CDR3: TGTGCCAGCAGCTTTCGGGACTATGGCTACACCTTC.

A remark on this clonotype: This may be a read error: a much more frequent sequence differs by one nucleotide. This chain connects TRBV20-1 to TRBJ2-4, with TRBD1 identical over 9 bases. This CDR3 has 15 residues. CDR1 and CDR2 (germline): DFQATT, SNEGSKA (reference sequence). J gave up 3 bases and V 2 bases, and 5 bases lay outside the gene matches. CDR3: CSARPRDRDKNIQYF. Here the CDR3 DNA reads TGCAGTGCTAGACCCCGGGACAGGGACAAAAACATTCAGTACTTC.

Comments on this clonotype: Possible read error: a much larger clone is one base away. This chain joins TRBV7-2 and TRBJ2-3; 14 nucleotides match TRBD2. CDR3 length: 18 amino acids. The germline V gene encodes CDR1 SGHTA and CDR2 FQGNSA. In nucleotides, the CDR3 is TGTGCCAGCAGCTCGACTAGCGGGGGGGACCCTAGCATAGATACGCAGTATTTT. This gives the protein CASSSTSGGDPSIDTQYF.

Ten or more counts support this clonotype. The rearrangement uses TRBV5-1 and TRBJ2-3; 9 positions match TRBD2. The CDR3 contains 16 residues. Germline CDR1 SGHRS, CDR2 YFSETQ. V shed 0 bases and J 1 base; nucleotides not matched to a gene: 3. CDR3 sequence (DNA): TGCGCCAGCAGCTTGGCCCCTAGCGGGGGCACAGATACGCAGTATTTT. It translates to CASSLAPSGGTDTQYF.

Details on this clonotype: A much larger clone sits a single nucleotide away, making a read error possible. As DNA, the CDR3 is TGCAGTGCTAGACGCCGGAGCGGGGGCGGGGATGAGCAGTTCTTC. Translating it yields CSARRRSGGGDEQFF. This rearrangement joins TRBV20-1 to TRBJ2-1; 8 bases are a match to TRBD2. V shed 2 bases and J 8 bases; nucleotides not matched to a gene: 11. Germline CDR1 and CDR2: DFQATT and SNEGSKA (reference sequence). The CDR3 runs to 15 residues.

The chain combines TRBV14 with TRBJ2-7, with 7 positions matching TRBD2. The CDR3 is made up of 13 amino acids. Unmatched junction bases numbered 3, after V lost 1 base and J lost 6 bases. CDR1 and CDR2 (germline): SGHDN, FVKESK. The CDR3 loop is CASSQGLAAEQYF. As DNA, the CDR3 is TGTGCCAGCAGCCAAGGACTAGCCGCCGAGCAGTACTTC.

This clonotype was observed at least ten times. The CDR3: CASRVGQSNQPQHF. The CDR3, as DNA: TGTGCCAGCAGGGTCGGACAGAGTAATCAGCCCCAGCATTTT. This chain uses TRBV12-3 or TRBV12-4 with TRBJ1-5; tentatively, D is TRBD1 (6 bases). Trimming left V 6 bases short and J 4 bases short, with 13 bases between. The CDR3 runs 14 residues.

Concerning this clonotype: This may come from a read error, since a much larger clone is one base off. V is TRBV6-2 or TRBV6-3 and J is TRBJ2-7, with 9 bases lining up with TRBD2. CDR3 length equals 15 residues. The V segment lost 6 bases and the J segment 1 base; nucleotides outside the gene matches: 7. Germline V CDR1 and CDR2: MNHEY, SVGEGT. The CDR3 sequence is CASRPETSGSYEQYF. The CDR3 nucleotides are TGTGCCAGCAGGCCAGAGACTAGCGGATCCTACGAGCAGTACTTC.

A remark on this clonotype: A much larger clone lies one base from this, so it may be a read error. The chain combines TRBV7-9 with TRBJ1-2, with D unresolved. The CDR3 length is 14 residues. Germline assignment: CDR1 SEHNR and CDR2 FQNEAQ (reference sequence). CDR3 in DNA: TGTGCCAGCAGCTATACGGGGTCCCACTATGACTACACCTTC. Its protein product is CASSYTGSHYDYTF.

This chain joins TRBV15 and TRBJ1-6, with D possibly TRBD1 on 6 matching bases. In germline, CDR1 is LNHNV, CDR2 YYDKDF (reference sequence). The CDR3 loop spans 16 amino acids. V was trimmed by 3 bases and J by 2 bases, leaving 11 bases between them. The CDR3 loop reads CATSSTGTPYNSPLHF. Here the CDR3 DNA reads TGTGCCACCAGCAGTACCGGGACACCCTATAATTCACCCCTCCACTTT.

This clonotype showed up many times. The chain joins TRBV7-6 to TRBJ2-7; D uncertain. The CDR3 covers 13 residues. The germline CDR1 and CDR2 sequences are SGHVS and FNYEAQ. The germline V and J ends were trimmed by 0 bases and 5 bases, with 8 bases remaining between them. CDR3 loop: CASSLALRDEQYF. CDR3 DNA sequence: TGTGCCAGCAGCTTAGCCCTTAGGGACGAGCAGTACTTC. Full variable domain (remainder filled in from reference TRBV7-6 and TRBJ2-7): GAGVSQSPRYKVTKRGQDVALRCDPISGHVSLYWYRQALGQGPEFLTYFNYEAQQDKSGLPNDRFSAERPEGSISTLTIQRTEQRDSAMYRCASSLALRDEQYFGPGTRLTVT.

The chain joins TRBV15 to TRBJ2-1; D remains ambiguous. The J call may be faulty, since TRBJ2-7 better matches the DNA end. The CDR3 is made up of 16 amino acids. CDR1 LNHNV and CDR2 YYDKDF come from the germline V gene (reference sequence). The CDR3 region has the DNA TGTGCCACCAGCAGAGATAGGGCAACTTCTAACAATGAGCAGTACTTC. This encodes CATSRDRATSNNEQYF.

The genes are TRBV25-1 and TRBJ1-1; 7 positions match TRBD1. Losses at the gene ends were 10 bases for V and 4 bases for J; bases not matched to a gene: 21. Germline-derived CDR1 and CDR2 are MGHDK and SYGVNS. This CDR3 is built from 17 residues. The CDR3 region has the DNA TGTGCCACCCAACCCACCTTGACAGGGAAATGTGGCACTGAAGCTTTCTTT. Its translation: CATQPTLTGKCGTEAFF. Complete variable domain (other parts from reference TRBV25-1 and TRBJ1-1): EADIYQTPRYLVIGTGKKITLECSQTMGHDKMYWYQQDPGMELHLIHYSYGVNSTEKGDLSSESTVSRIRTEHFPLTLESARPSHTSQYLCATQPTLTGKCGTEAFFGQGTRLTVV.